This record looks at one T cell receptor beta chain sequence and its context. This specimen belongs to a study of shared T cell receptors in the human thymus. This CDR3 is built from 16 residues. The V gene's germline CDR1 is SGHTA and CDR2 FQGNSA. V lost 2 bases and J 5 bases, leaving 16 bases between the germline ends. Libraries were prepared by immunoSEQ multiplex PCR; TCRdb keeps only in-frame clonotypes and omits some of them. The table records 500,000 to 850,000 clones, over 75% of them present only once. A further study also used this sample, focusing on human thymus T cells. As reported in that work: Donors were healthy Finnish babies undergoing corrective operations for congenital heart defects. Thymic material originated from resections removed in the course of corrective heart surgery. Repertoires sampled from thymus and blood appeared biased in V and J gene usage. Highly overlapping thymic repertoires among unrelated individuals were reported in related research.

This chain links TRBV7-2 with TRBJ1-5, with D possibly matching TRBD1 (5 bases). The sequence was obtained from a boy less than two years old with a congenital heart defect. Sequencing used thymocytes. The CDR3 spells CASSLYGGGGDQPQHF. The CDR3 nucleotides read TGTGCCAGCAGCTTATATGGTGGTGGGGGGGATCAGCCCCAGCATTTT. Full variable domain (outside the CDR3, taken from reference TRBV7-2 and TRBJ1-5): GAGVSQSPSNKVTEKGKDVELRCDPISGHTALYWYRQSLGQGLEFLIYFQGNSAPDKSGLPSDRFSAERTGGSVSTLTIQRTQQEDSAVYLCASSLYGGGGDQPQHFGDGTRLSIL.